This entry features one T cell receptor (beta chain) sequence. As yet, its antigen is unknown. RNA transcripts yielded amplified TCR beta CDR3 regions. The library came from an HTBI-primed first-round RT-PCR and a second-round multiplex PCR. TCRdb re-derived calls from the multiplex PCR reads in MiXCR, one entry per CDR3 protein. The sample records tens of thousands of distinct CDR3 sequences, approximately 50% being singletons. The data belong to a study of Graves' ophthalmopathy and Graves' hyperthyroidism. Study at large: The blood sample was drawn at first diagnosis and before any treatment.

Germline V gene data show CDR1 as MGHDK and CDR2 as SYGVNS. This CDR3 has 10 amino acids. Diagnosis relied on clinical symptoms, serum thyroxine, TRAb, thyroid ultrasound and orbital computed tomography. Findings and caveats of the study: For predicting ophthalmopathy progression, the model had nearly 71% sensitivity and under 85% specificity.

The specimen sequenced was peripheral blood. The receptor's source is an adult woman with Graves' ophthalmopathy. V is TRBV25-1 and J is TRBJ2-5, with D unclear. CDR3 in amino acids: CTSVGETQYF. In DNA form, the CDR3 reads TGTACTTCAGTGGGGGAGACCCAGTACTTC.